The present T cell receptor beta chain was sequenced within a study of identical twins. Study-level results: Cross-sectional statistical analysis, not tracking of the same donors, underpinned the conclusions. Cord blood beta clonotypes present at high abundance carried fewer insertions; no such pattern appeared in memory repertoires.

This clonotype occurred a few times. Its specificity is not known. V was clipped by 2 bases and J by 10 bases; unmatched bases: 2. Germline loops: CDR1 ENHRY, CDR2 SYGVKD. The CDR3 runs to 14 residues. Unique molecular identifiers were present on cDNA, and template switching added a universal primer site. TCRdb recomputed calls from the 5' RACE reads with MiXCR, one row per CDR3 protein. The sample has 410,000 or so distinct CDR3 sequences, around 18% seen once. This chain joins TRBV10-3 and TRBJ2-1; 13 positions match TRBD2. This TCR was recovered from a man in his forties or fifties in good health. Material for sequencing was naive T cells sorted from blood. The CDR3 sequence is CAISEGLAGVEQFF. The CDR3 DNA follows: TGTGCCATCAGTGAGGGACTAGCGGGGGTGGAGCAGTTCTTC.